What follows are 25 T cell receptor beta chains derived from one specimen sequenced in a study of T cells in Graves' hyperthyroidism and ophthalmopathy. Amplified TCR beta CDR3 regions came from RNA transcripts. The primer set for the first-round RT-PCR of the TCR CDR3 was HTBI. From the multiplex PCR reads, TCRdb called clonotypes with MiXCR, one entry per CDR3 protein. The sample shows about 300,000 distinct CDR3 sequences, around a fifth of them seen only once. Input material: blood. The receptors derive from a man aged 45-65 years with Graves' ophthalmopathy.

This clonotype has more than one count but fewer than ten. The J gene is TRBJ2-3, the V gene TRBV10-3, with TRBD2 identical over 8 bases. Germline CDR1 is ENHRY and CDR2 is SYGVKD. The CDR3 consists of 17 residues. The V gene end was trimmed by 4 bases and the J gene end by 0 bases; junction bases not matched to a gene: 9. CDR3 in amino acids: CAISAAGSSGSTDTQYF. In DNA, the CDR3 is TGTGCCATCAGTGCCGCTGGATCTAGCGGGAGCACAGATACGCAGTATTTT.

The chain carries TRBV24-1 and TRBJ1-1; D is uncertain. The CDR3 loop spans 13 amino acids. Germline values: CDR1 KGHDR, CDR2 SFDVKD. V was trimmed by 2 bases and J by 5 bases, leaving 8 bases between them. DNA for the CDR3: TGTGCCACCAGTGATTGGACGGCAACTGAAGCTTTCTTT. Protein product: CATSDWTATEAFF.

This clonotype has at least ten counts. This chain uses TRBV18 with TRBJ1-6; 7 bases fit TRBD1. The CDR3 consists of 15 residues. V gave up 8 bases and J gave up 5 bases; unmatched junction bases: 9. Germline loops: CDR1 KGHSH, CDR2 LQKENI. DNA for the CDR3: TGTGCCAGCACCCCGAAAGACAGGGATAATTCACCCCTCCACTTT. This encodes CASTPKDRDNSPLHF.

This clonotype occurred many times. The chain has TRBV20-1 and TRBJ2-5; D might be TRBD1 or TRBD2, each matching 6 bases. V dropped 6 bases and J dropped 1 base, with 12 bases sitting between them. Per the germline V gene, CDR1 is DFQATT and CDR2 is SNEGSKA (reference sequence). CDR3 length: 13 amino acids. CDR3 DNA: TGCAGTGCGCAGGAGGGGGTCCAAGAGACCCAGTACTTC. Amino acid sequence: CSAQEGVQETQYF.

The chain links TRBV4-1 to TRBJ2-5; 8 bases agree with TRBD2. V dropped 3 bases and J dropped 5; count of bases not matched to a gene: 11. The CDR3 is 16 residues long. CDR1 and CDR2 from the germline V gene are MGHRA and YSYEKL. The CDR3 bases are TGCGCCAGCAGCCAGATAGCGGGGAGAGGTGGGGAGACCCAGTACTTC. It encodes CASSQIAGRGGETQYF.

The table lists this clonotype with many counts. The CDR3 region has the DNA TGTGCCAGCAGCTTAGCTACGTACAATGAGCAGTTCTTC. The encoded protein is CASSLATYNEQFF. The J gene is TRBJ2-1, the V gene TRBV11-2; D unresolved. Trimming left V 1 base short and J 4 bases short, with 5 bases between. The CDR3 runs 13 residues. Germline-derived CDR1 and CDR2 are SGHAT and FQNNGV.

This clonotype was seen more than once but under ten times. This rearrangement joins TRBV12-3 or TRBV12-4 to TRBJ2-7, with D maybe TRBD2 (6 bases). There are 14 residues in the CDR3. Trimming removed 3 bases at V and 3 bases at J, with 12 bases between. This CDR3 is CASSLTGEGYEQYF. As DNA, the CDR3 is TGTGCCAGCAGTTTGACGGGAGAGGGCTACGAGCAGTACTTC.

This clonotype has more than one count but fewer than ten. The rearrangement links TRBV6-1 to TRBJ2-1; D perhaps matches TRBD2 (6 bases). Trimming stripped 5 bases from V and 4 bases from J, with 18 bases between. Looked up from germline, CDR1 is MNHNS and CDR2 is SASEGT. This CDR3 has 16 residues. The CDR3 coding sequence is TGTGCCAGCAGTCGACCGCTGACCCGGGAGTACAATGAGCAGTTCTTC. Translating gives CASSRPLTREYNEQFF.

This clonotype was detected a few times. The chain combines TRBV24-1 with TRBJ1-1, with TRBD1 as a possible D gene (6 bases). CDR1 and CDR2 from the germline V gene are KGHDR and SFDVKD. There are 12 residues in the CDR3. The V end was cut by 5 bases, the J end by 7 bases, with 10 bases between. CDR3 protein: CATSAQGIEAFF. The CDR3 nucleotides read TGTGCCACCAGTGCCCAGGGGATTGAAGCTTTCTTT.

This clonotype came up a few times. The chain joins TRBV27 to TRBJ2-7; 11 nucleotides align to TRBD2. Trimming at V came to 4 bases and at J to 0 bases, leaving 5 bases not matched to a gene. Germline V gene sequence: CDR1 MNHEY, CDR2 SMNVEV (reference sequence). The CDR3 is 16 amino acids. DNA of the CDR3: TGTGCCAGCAGTTACCTCGGGACTAGCGGCTCCTACGAGCAGTACTTC. This translates into CASSYLGTSGSYEQYF.

There are many counts of this clonotype. The V gene is TRBV11-1, the J gene TRBJ2-5, with unresolved D. Germline CDR1 SGHAT, CDR2 FQDESV (reference sequence). The CDR3 runs to 15 residues. Between the trimmed V and J ends, which lost 5 bases and 5 bases, there was a span of 18 bases. Here the CDR3 reads CASSRDTYQEETQYF. CDR3 nucleotide sequence: TGTGCCAGCAGCCGAGACACATACCAAGAGGAGACCCAGTACTTC.

V gene TRBV29-1 combines with J gene TRBJ2-7; 9 nucleotides match TRBD2. V dropped 6 bases and J dropped 7; count of bases not matched to a gene: 4. This CDR3 comprises 11 residues. Germline V lookup: CDR1 SQVTM, CDR2 ANQGSEA. CDR3 nucleotide sequence: TGCAGCGTCGCTGCGGGAGGGGAGCAGTACTTC. Translating it yields CSVAAGGEQYF.

This sequence joins TRBV10-3 and TRBJ2-6; no definite D call. Germline CDR1 is ENHRY and CDR2 is SYGVKD. The CDR3 is made up of 13 amino acids. The germline V and J ends were trimmed by 4 bases and 3 bases, with 4 bases remaining between them. The CDR3 DNA reads as TGTGCCATCAGTGGGGTTGGGGCCAACGTCCTGACTTTC. Translation gives CAISGVGANVLTF.

This clonotype was observed a handful of times. Since a much larger clone is just one base distant, this may be a read error. CDR3 in amino acids: CSAREGTGADYEQYF. Written as DNA, the CDR3 is TGCAGTGCTAGAGAAGGGACAGGCGCCGACTACGAGCAGTACTTC. The chain combines TRBV20-1 with TRBJ2-7, with 8 positions matching TRBD1. This CDR3 spans 15 amino acids. Germline V gives CDR1 DFQATT, CDR2 SNEGSKA (reference sequence). V was pared by 0 bases and J by 3 bases, with 7 bases of the junction left unmatched.

This clonotype was observed a few times. The rearrangement uses TRBV5-6 and TRBJ2-5; D unresolved. The CDR3 has 16 amino acids. V was pared by 1 base and J by 5 bases, with 18 bases between. The V gene's germline CDR1 is SGHDT and CDR2 YYEEEE. The CDR3 DNA sequence: TGTGCCAGCAGCTTGTACCCCGCGGCGGCCCGGGAGACCCAGTACTTC. Translation: CASSLYPAAARETQYF. The whole variable domain, filled in from reference TRBV5-6 and TRBJ2-5, reads DAGVTQSPTHLIKTRGQQVTLRCSPKSGHDTVSWYQQALGQGPQFIFQYYEEEERQRGNFPDRFSGHQFPNYSSELNVNALLLGDSALYLCASSLYPAAARETQYFGPGTRLLVL.

The V call is TRBV10-3, the J call TRBJ2-1, with D tentatively TRBD2 (6 bases). This CDR3 contains 16 residues. Germline V gene data show CDR1 as ENHRY and CDR2 as SYGVKD. Trimming stripped 4 bases from V and 0 bases from J, with 13 bases between. DNA of the CDR3: TGTGCCATCAGTGGTCTAGCGAGCAGCTCCTACAATGAGCAGTTCTTC. Amino acid sequence: CAISGLASSSYNEQFF.

The gene calls are TRBV6-1 and TRBJ2-3; no clear D. Germline assignment: CDR1 MNHNS and CDR2 SASEGT. Trimming took off 6 bases at V and 2 bases at J, with 12 bases between the two ends. The CDR3 sequence is 14 residues long. CDR3: CASSLNVATDTQYF. CDR3 DNA: TGTGCCAGCAGCCTAAACGTGGCCACAGATACGCAGTATTTT.

This clonotype was seen a handful of times. This chain uses TRBV2 with TRBJ1-4; TRBD1 is a possible D gene (6 bases). The germline gives CDR1 SNHLY, CDR2 FYNNEI. The CDR3 is 14 amino acids. The V end lost 7 bases, the J end lost 5 bases, and 14 bases lay between the germline ends. CDR3 DNA sequence: TGTGCCAGCACCTCGGGACAATGGAATGAAAAACTGTTTTTT. Residues: CASTSGQWNEKLFF.

The chain couples TRBV19 to TRBJ2-7, with a weak D call TRBD2 (5 bases). The V and J ends lost 1 base and 4 bases respectively, with 11 bases between them. Germline V CDR1 and CDR2: LNHDA, SQIVND (reference sequence). The CDR3 is 14 amino acids. The CDR3 DNA sequence: TGTGCCAGTAGTATAGGAGGGAATGGGTACGAGCAGTACTTC. Protein product: CASSIGGNGYEQYF.

The V gene is TRBV7-9, the J gene TRBJ1-2; no reliable D call. V was clipped by 5 bases and J by 2 bases, with 15 bases between them. The CDR3 runs 15 residues. In germline, CDR1 is SEHNR, CDR2 FQNEAQ (reference sequence). This chain's CDR3 is CASSNGVSINYGYTF. CDR3 DNA sequence: TGTGCCAGCAGCAATGGGGTCTCGATCAACTATGGCTACACCTTC. The full variable domain, completed using reference TRBV7-9 and TRBJ1-2, is DTGVSQNPRHKITKRGQNVTFRCDPISEHNRLYWYRQTLGQGPEFLTYFQNEAQLEKSRLLSDRFSAERPKGSFSTLEIQRTEQGDSAMYLCASSNGVSINYGYTFGSGTRLTVV.

The gene calls are TRBV15 and TRBJ2-1; the D is unclear. The CDR3 totals 14 residues. Germline CDR1 and CDR2: LNHNV and YYDKDF (reference sequence). Trimming took off 8 bases at V and 2 bases at J, with 13 bases between the two ends. The CDR3 nucleotides read TGTGCCACCCGTTCGGCGGTAACCTACAATGAGCAGTTCTTC. The encoded protein is CATRSAVTYNEQFF.

J is TRBJ1-1 and V is TRBV3-1; TRBD1 agrees at 8 bases. Germline V gene lookup returns CDR1 LGHDT and CDR2 YNNKEL (reference sequence). Trimming at V came to 4 bases and at J to 0 bases, leaving 4 bases not matched to a gene. The length of the CDR3 is 15 residues. The CDR3, as DNA: TGTGCCAGCAGCCTGGGGACAGGTCTGAACACTGAAGCTTTCTTT. Its translation is CASSLGTGLNTEAFF.

This clonotype was counted at least ten times. V and J are TRBV11-1 and TRBJ2-1; 13 positions agree with TRBD2. Germline CDR1 is SGHAT and CDR2 is FQDESV (reference sequence). With V trimmed by 2 bases and J by 6 bases, 13 bases remained unmatched. The CDR3 has 19 amino acids. CDR3 coding DNA: TGTGCCAGCAGCTTAAAGGGGGGGACTAGCGGGAATCCCCCCAATGAGCAGTTCTTC. It specifies CASSLKGGTSGNPPNEQFF.

This clonotype was recorded at least ten times. The chain links TRBV19 to TRBJ2-7; D is perhaps TRBD1 or TRBD2 (5 bases each). This CDR3 comprises 14 residues. Deletions cut 10 bases from V and 1 base from J, with 17 bases between. Germline V gene sequence: CDR1 LNHDA, CDR2 SQIVND (reference sequence). In DNA form, the CDR3 reads TGTGCCACCTCCCCACGGGGCAAATCCTACGAGCAGTACTTC. Its translation: CATSPRGKSYEQYF.

Of note for this clonotype: This may stem from a read error, because a much larger clone lies one nucleotide away. This sequence joins TRBV18 and TRBJ2-1, with D perhaps TRBD1 or TRBD2 (5 bases each). This CDR3 region has 14 residues. CDR1 is KGHSH and CDR2 is LQKENI in the germline V gene. The CDR3 region is CVSSPFRDPREQFF. DNA of the CDR3: TGTGTCAGCTCACCATTCCGGGACCCACGGGAGCAGTTCTTC.